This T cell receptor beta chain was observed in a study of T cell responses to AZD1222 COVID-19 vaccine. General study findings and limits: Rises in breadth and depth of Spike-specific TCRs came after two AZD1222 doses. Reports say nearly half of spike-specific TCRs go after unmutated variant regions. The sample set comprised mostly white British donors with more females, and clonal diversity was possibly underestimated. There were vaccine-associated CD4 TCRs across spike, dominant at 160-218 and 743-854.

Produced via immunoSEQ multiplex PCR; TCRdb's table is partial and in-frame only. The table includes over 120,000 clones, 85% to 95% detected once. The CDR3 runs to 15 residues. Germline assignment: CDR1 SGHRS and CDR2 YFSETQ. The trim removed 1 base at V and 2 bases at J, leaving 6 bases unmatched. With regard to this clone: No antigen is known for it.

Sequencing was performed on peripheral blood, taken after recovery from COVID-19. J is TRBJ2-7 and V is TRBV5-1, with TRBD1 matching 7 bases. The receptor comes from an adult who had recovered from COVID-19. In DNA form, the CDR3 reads TGCGCCAGCAGCTTGTGGACAGGAGGACCCTACGAGCAGTACTTC. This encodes CASSLWTGGPYEQYF.